The sequence of this T cell receptor (beta chain) was determined in a study of OX40 agonist ivuxolimab in advanced cancers. TCRdb's table, derived via immunoSEQ multiplex PCR, lists solely in-frame clones and lacks some. The data show 80,000 to 95,000 clones, more than 70% seen once. CDR3 length: 12 residues. The germline V and J ends were trimmed by 0 bases and 6 bases, with 5 bases remaining between them. Germline CDR1 is SGHTA and CDR2 is FQGNSA. Source: CD4+ or CD8+ T cells sorted from blood, taken in a trial of the OX40 agonist ivuxolimab. The TCR comes from an adult with an advanced solid tumor such as melanoma, head and neck, liver or kidney cancer. The chain is built from TRBV7-2 and TRBJ1-2, with no clear D. The CDR3 bases are TGTGCCAGCAGCTTAGCGATAGATGGCTACACCTTC. Protein: CASSLAIDGYTF. The variable domain in full, completed from reference TRBV7-2 and TRBJ1-2, reads GAGVSQSPSNKVTEKGKDVELRCDPISGHTALYWYRQSLGQGLEFLIYFQGNSAPDKSGLPSDRFSAERTGGSVSTLTIQRTQQEDSAVYLCASSLAIDGYTFGSGTRLTVV.